This entry lists 9 T cell receptor beta chains sequenced from one sample in a study of T cell changes during pregnancy in multiple sclerosis. Clones were read by immunoSEQ multiplex PCR, and TCRdb kept only the in-frame ones, dropping some. Counted here are about 73,000 clones, over 80% occurring once; the ten biggest clones make up roughly 3%. The input for sequencing was peripheral blood, taken in the third trimester of pregnancy. All receptors come from a female donor in good health, enrolled as a control in a pregnancy study.

This rearrangement joins TRBV30 to TRBJ1-5, with D perhaps matching TRBD1 (5 bases). Trimming removed 3 bases at V and 7 bases at J, with 13 bases between. Germline V gene sequence: CDR1 GTSNPN, CDR2 SVGIG (reference sequence). This CDR3 comprises 13 residues. Written as DNA, the CDR3 is TGTGCCTGGAGACCCGCCGGGGGACAGCCCCAGCATTTT. This gives the protein CAWRPAGGQPQHF.

J is TRBJ1-5 and V is TRBV7-9, with D maybe TRBD1 (6 bases). Trimming removed 5 bases at V and 6 bases at J, with 11 bases between. This CDR3 is built from 13 residues. From germline, CDR1 is SEHNR and CDR2 FQNEAQ (reference sequence). The CDR3: CASSQQGSQPQHF. CDR3 DNA: TGTGCCAGCAGCCAACAGGGTAGTCAGCCCCAGCATTTT.

V gene TRBV7-9 combines with J gene TRBJ1-4; no definite D call. V shed 1 base and J shed 8 bases, with 11 bases lying between them. CDR3 size: 14 residues. Germline V gene data show CDR1 as SEHNR and CDR2 as FQNEAQ (reference sequence). The CDR3 DNA reads as TGTGCCAGCAGCTTAGAACAGTCAAGCGAAAAACTGTTTTTT. As protein: CASSLEQSSEKLFF.

This sequence joins TRBV7-2 and TRBJ2-1, with 9 bases identical to TRBD2. CDR3 length: 16 amino acids. Germline assignment: CDR1 SGHTA and CDR2 FQGNSA. The V and J ends lost 5 bases and 6 bases, in that order; junction bases with no gene match: 11. The CDR3 sequence: CASSPGPAGGGNEQFF. CDR3 bases: TGTGCCAGCAGCCCAGGTCCAGCGGGAGGAGGCAATGAGCAGTTCTTC.

This CDR3 is CASSQTSGSKVEQFF. The CDR3 nucleotides are TGTGCCAGCAGCCAGACTAGCGGGAGCAAAGTTGAGCAGTTCTTC. The rearrangement uses TRBV7-2 and TRBJ2-1; 12 bases are shared with TRBD2. The CDR3 loop spans 15 amino acids. V lost 5 bases to trimming and J lost 9 bases; unmatched junction nucleotides: 8. Germline CDR1 SGHTA, CDR2 FQGNSA.

J is TRBJ1-2 and V is TRBV7-2; possible D gene TRBD1, 6 bases. Germline CDR1 is SGHTA and CDR2 is FQGNSA. There are 13 residues in the CDR3. Trimming removed 5 bases at V and 2 bases at J, with 9 bases between. This CDR3 is CASSPDRNYGYTF. CDR3 DNA: TGTGCCAGCAGCCCCGACAGGAACTATGGCTACACCTTC. Variable domain in full (rest from reference TRBV7-2 and TRBJ1-2): GAGVSQSPSNKVTEKGKDVELRCDPISGHTALYWYRQSLGQGLEFLIYFQGNSAPDKSGLPSDRFSAERTGGSVSTLTIQRTQQEDSAVYLCASSPDRNYGYTFGSGTRLTVV.

V usage is TRBV19 and J usage is TRBJ1-6, with D maybe TRBD1 (6 bases). This CDR3 contains 12 residues. Germline V gene sequence: CDR1 LNHDA, CDR2 SQIVND (reference sequence). V gave up 9 bases and J gave up 8 bases, with 11 bases separating them. Here the CDR3 reads CASHHRDSPLHF. In DNA, the CDR3 is TGTGCCAGCCACCACAGGGATTCACCCCTCCACTTT.

This clone was recorded only once. The chain carries TRBV6-6 and TRBJ2-7; D is possibly TRBD1 (6 bases). The CDR3 has 15 amino acids. Germline CDR1 MNHNY, CDR2 SVGAGI (reference sequence). Deletions cut 4 bases from V and 1 base from J, with 14 bases between. The CDR3 sequence is CASSSTGTGSYEQYF. The CDR3 bases are TGTGCCAGCAGTTCAACAGGGACGGGGTCCTACGAGCAGTACTTC.

The rearrangement uses TRBV28 and TRBJ1-1, with 8 nucleotides matching TRBD1. Germline V gene lookup returns CDR1 MDHEN and CDR2 SYDVKM. The CDR3 has 16 amino acids. Trimming cost V 5 bases and J 0 bases; bases outside gene matches: 8. CDR3 DNA: TGTGCCAGCAGTACCTTCTACAGGGGGATGAACACTGAAGCTTTCTTT. It encodes CASSTFYRGMNTEAFF.